One sample yielded the 30 T cell receptor beta chains listed below, sequenced in a study of blood T cell repertoires in COVID-19. The protocol was immunoSEQ multiplex PCR, while the TCRdb copy is restricted to in-frame clones and leaves out a portion. In the table there are approximately 220,000 clones, 85% to 90% of which are singletons. Sequenced input: peripheral blood. These receptors were taken from a man between 45 and 60 years old with acute or convalescent COVID-19.

The V and J genes are TRBV2 and TRBJ1-2, with TRBD1 as a possible D gene (5 bases). CDR1 and CDR2 from the germline V gene are SNHLY and FYNNEI. This CDR3 spans 13 amino acids. Between the trimmed V and J ends, which lost 4 bases and 6 bases, there was a span of 12 bases. DNA of the CDR3: TGTGCCAGCAGTGGGCGCAGGGAACATGGCTACACCTTC. This sequence encodes CASSGRREHGYTF.

In this sample, this clone turned up once. The rearrangement links TRBV12-3 or TRBV12-4 to TRBJ1-6; D ambiguous. CDR3 size: 12 residues. Trimming pared 4 bases from V and 9 bases from J, leaving 7 bases between. This chain's CDR3 is CASSWSGSPLHF. The CDR3 DNA follows: TGTGCCAGCAGTTGGAGCGGTTCACCCCTCCACTTT.

J is TRBJ2-7 and V is TRBV19, with TRBD2 matching 15 bases. There are 18 residues in the CDR3. The ends lost 4 bases at V and 2 bases at J; junction bases unmatched: 9. Per germline, CDR1 LNHDA and CDR2 SQIVND (reference sequence). CDR3 sequence reads: CASSTGTSGGTTTYEQYF. The CDR3 coding sequence is TGTGCCAGTAGTACAGGGACTAGCGGGGGGACCACCACCTACGAGCAGTACTTC.

This clone occurred a few times. CDR3 residues: CASSQSQGAQPQHF. CDR3 sequence (DNA): TGTGCCAGCAGCCAAAGCCAGGGGGCCCAGCCCCAGCATTTT. The rearrangement uses TRBV3-1 (or the pseudogene TRBV3-2) and TRBJ1-5; the match to TRBD1 covers 8 bases. This CDR3 is built from 14 residues. J gave up 7 bases and V 2 bases, and 4 bases lay outside the gene matches. The germline V gene encodes CDR1 LGHDT and CDR2 YNNKEL (reference sequence).

The chain carries TRBV5-6 and TRBJ2-1; 7 bases are shared with TRBD2. The germline CDR1 and CDR2 sequences are SGHDT and YYEEEE. With 4 bases clipped from V and 3 bases from J, the junction kept 1 base outside the gene matches. The CDR3 extends over 13 amino acids. The CDR3: CASSRDYYNEQFF. The DNA for the CDR3 is TGTGCCAGCAGCCGGGACTACTACAATGAGCAGTTCTTC.

This sequence joins TRBV27 and TRBJ1-2; D is perhaps TRBD1 (6 bases). V shed 5 bases and J shed 7 bases, with 14 bases lying between them. The CDR3 covers 13 residues. CDR1 and CDR2 from the germline V gene are MNHEY and SMNVEV (reference sequence). CDR3 protein: CASSPNTGFGYTF. CDR3 nucleotides: TGTGCCAGCAGTCCCAACACAGGGTTTGGCTACACCTTC.

This chain connects TRBV30 to TRBJ1-2; 9 bases line up with TRBD1. V lost 3 bases to trimming and J lost 8 bases; unmatched junction nucleotides: 10. There are 14 residues in the CDR3. Germline CDR1 and CDR2: GTSNPN and SVGIG (reference sequence). The CDR3 DNA is TGTGCCTGGAGCGCCGGGGGACAGGGAGGCGGCTACACCTTC. Encoded protein: CAWSAGGQGGGYTF.

V and J are TRBV19 and TRBJ2-7, with TRBD2 identical over 7 bases. Germline CDR1 LNHDA, CDR2 SQIVND (reference sequence). Germline trimming cut 3 bases from V and 3 bases from J; bases unmatched to any gene: 11. This CDR3 is built from 16 residues. CDR3 protein: CASSISRRLAVYEQYF. The CDR3 nucleotides are TGTGCCAGTAGTATCTCTCGCAGGCTAGCGGTCTACGAGCAGTACTTC.

As concerns this clone: The same CDR3 is also encoded by other DNA sequences in this sample. This sequence joins TRBV18 and TRBJ1-2; TRBD1 might be the D (6 bases). Trimming took 3 bases from V and 8 from J, leaving 13 bases between them. Germline-derived CDR1 and CDR2 are KGHSH and LQKENI. The CDR3 covers 13 residues. This chain's CDR3 is CASSPRAGDGYTF. Here the CDR3 DNA reads TGTGCCAGCTCACCGAGGGCAGGGGACGGCTACACCTTC.

This chain uses TRBV5-6 with TRBJ2-1, with 7 bases that match TRBD1. V shed 5 bases, J shed 2 bases, and the junction held 1 base outside the gene matches. Looked up from germline, CDR1 is SGHDT and CDR2 is YYEEEE. The CDR3 spans 13 residues. CDR3 DNA sequence: TGTGCCAGCAGGCAGGGGGCCTACAATGAGCAGTTCTTC. It specifies CASRQGAYNEQFF. The variable domain in full, with the rest retrieved from reference TRBV5-6 and TRBJ2-1, is DAGVTQSPTHLIKTRGQQVTLRCSPKSGHDTVSWYQQALGQGPQFIFQYYEEEERQRGNFPDRFSGHQFPNYSSELNVNALLLGDSALYLCASRQGAYNEQFFGPGTRLTVL.

This chain joins TRBV7-2 and TRBJ2-3; D is unresolved. Between the trimmed V and J ends, which lost 4 bases and 2 bases, there was a span of 10 bases. There are 14 residues in the CDR3. Germline loops: CDR1 SGHTA, CDR2 FQGNSA. CDR3 nucleotides: TGTGCCAGCAGCTCACTGACATTCACAGATACGCAGTATTTT. This codes for CASSSLTFTDTQYF.

The chain uses TRBV5-5 and TRBJ1-1; D is perhaps TRBD1 (5 bases). This CDR3 comprises 16 residues. The V end was cut by 2 bases, the J end by 2 bases, with 16 bases between. CDR1 is SGHKS and CDR2 is YYEKEE in the germline V gene (reference sequence). Here the CDR3 reads CASSFWAGELNTEAFF. The DNA for the CDR3 is TGTGCCAGCAGCTTTTGGGCGGGGGAGCTCAACACTGAAGCTTTCTTT.

The chain employs TRBV29-1 and TRBJ2-5; TRBD2 matches at 14 bases. The length of the CDR3 is 13 residues. CDR1 is SQVTM, CDR2 ANQGSEA, per germline. V lost 7 bases to trimming and J lost 4 bases; unmatched junction nucleotides: 2. Here the CDR3 DNA reads TGCAGCGCCGGACTAGCGGGGGGAGAGACCCAGTACTTC. Translated: CSAGLAGGETQYF.

This chain joins TRBV6-1 and TRBJ2-5, with 9 nucleotides matching TRBD2. V lost 1 base, J lost 3 bases, and 15 bases stayed unmatched. The CDR3 consists of 19 residues. Germline V CDR1 and CDR2: MNHNS, SASEGT. The CDR3 DNA follows: TGTGCCAGCAGTGAAGGGGGCAGGCTAGCGGGGACATCTAAAGAGACCCAGTACTTC. Protein product: CASSEGGRLAGTSKETQYF.

The chain combines TRBV6-5 with TRBJ1-1; TRBD1 matches 10 bases. From germline, CDR1 is MNHEY and CDR2 SVGAGI. V was pared by 6 bases and J by 4 bases, with 5 bases of the junction left unmatched. The CDR3 length is 14 residues. The CDR3 DNA follows: TGTGCCAGCAGGAGACAGGGGGCCCCCACTGAAGCTTTCTTT. Protein product: CASRRQGAPTEAFF.

This sequence joins TRBV9 and TRBJ2-2; 8 positions agree with TRBD1. Germline V gene sequence: CDR1 SGDLS, CDR2 YYNGEE. This CDR3 contains 19 residues. With V trimmed by 3 bases and J by 2 bases, 15 bases remained unmatched. The CDR3 protein is CASSAGGSRTGLNTGELFF. In nucleotides, the CDR3 is TGTGCCAGCAGCGCCGGGGGTTCGCGGACAGGGCTCAACACCGGGGAGCTGTTTTTT.

The rearrangement uses TRBV30 and TRBJ1-2; possible D gene TRBD1, 5 bases. CDR1 is GTSNPN, CDR2 SVGIG, per germline (reference sequence). Trimming shortened V by 7 bases and J by 2 bases, and 17 bases separated the two germline ends. The CDR3 is 14 residues long. Here the CDR3 DNA reads TGTGCCTCCCCCAAGGGGCGCCAGAACTATGGCTACACCTTC. The encoded protein is CASPKGRQNYGYTF. The full variable domain, rest sourced from reference TRBV30 and TRBJ1-2, is SQTIHQWPATLVQPVGSPLSLECTVEGTSNPNLYWYRQAAGRGLQLLFYSVGIGQISSEVPQNLSASRPQDRQFILSSKKLLLSDSGFYLCASPKGRQNYGYTFGSGTRLTVV.

The CDR3 loop is CASRGGLALEQYF. DNA for the CDR3: TGTGCCAGCAGAGGGGGACTAGCGCTCGAGCAGTACTTC. V gene TRBV2 combines with J gene TRBJ2-7; 10 bases align to TRBD2. This CDR3 region has 13 residues. Germline loops: CDR1 SNHLY, CDR2 FYNNEI. V lost 6 bases and J lost 6; bases outside the gene matches: 5.

CDR3 coding DNA: TGTGCCAGCATGCAGGGAAAAGAGACCCAGTACTTC. It yields the protein CASMQGKETQYF. The chain links TRBV2 to TRBJ2-5; tentative D call: TRBD1 (5 bases). CDR1 SNHLY and CDR2 FYNNEI come from the germline V gene. The CDR3 consists of 12 residues. Trimming pared 7 bases from V and 3 bases from J, leaving 9 bases between.

The chain carries TRBV6-5 and TRBJ2-7, with a possible D match to TRBD2 (5 bases). The germline CDR1 and CDR2 sequences are MNHEY and SVGAGI. The length of the CDR3 is 14 residues. V was cut by 8 bases and J by 2 bases, with 16 bases left in between. The CDR3 nucleotides read TGTGCCAGCGGAAGAACGGTGCGGGCCTACGAGCAGTACTTC. Its translation is CASGRTVRAYEQYF.

The chain has TRBV4-1 and TRBJ1-5; tentatively, D is TRBD1 (5 bases). The germline V gene has CDR1 MGHRA and CDR2 YSYEKL. Trimming cost V 4 bases and J 6 bases, with 13 bases left between them. This CDR3 is built from 14 residues. The CDR3, as DNA: TGCGCCAGCAGCCCAGGCGCGGGGGGTCAGCCCCAGCATTTT. Encoded protein: CASSPGAGGQPQHF.

A single count supports this clone. The chain is built from TRBV12-3 or TRBV12-4 and TRBJ1-2, with D possibly matching TRBD1 (6 bases). Trimming took off 6 bases at V and 7 bases at J, with 15 bases between the two ends. This CDR3 contains 13 residues. The CDR3, as DNA: TGTGCCAGCAGCCCCACAGGGAGAGGTGGCTACACCTTC. As protein: CASSPTGRGGYTF.

The chain combines TRBV30 with TRBJ1-1, with D perhaps TRBD1 (5 bases). The germline V gene has CDR1 GTSNPN and CDR2 SVGIG (reference sequence). The CDR3 totals 14 residues. Trimming pared 0 bases from V and 6 bases from J, leaving 14 bases between. The CDR3 sequence: CAWSVLDTNAEAFF. DNA of the CDR3: TGTGCCTGGAGTGTACTGGACACCAACGCTGAAGCTTTCTTT.

This rearrangement joins TRBV14 to TRBJ1-2; D unclear. Germline V CDR1 and CDR2: SGHDN, FVKESK. V shed 3 bases and J shed 5 bases, with 10 bases lying between them. The CDR3 consists of 13 residues. CDR3 nucleotide sequence: TGTGCCAGCAGCCAGGTCGCACTGTATGGCTACACCTTC. Encoded protein: CASSQVALYGYTF.

V usage is TRBV5-1 and J usage is TRBJ1-1, with TRBD1 identical over 7 bases. This CDR3 is built from 16 residues. The germline CDR1 and CDR2 sequences are SGHRS and YFSETQ. V shed 0 bases, J shed 0 bases, and the junction held 5 bases outside the gene matches. The chain's CDR3 is CASSLAGQTLNTEAFF. The CDR3 DNA sequence: TGCGCCAGCAGCTTGGCGGGACAGACCCTGAACACTGAAGCTTTCTTT.

V usage is TRBV5-1 and J usage is TRBJ1-2; 8 nucleotides align to TRBD1. Looked up from germline, CDR1 is SGHRS and CDR2 is YFSETQ. CDR3 length: 14 residues. V lost 1 base to trimming and J lost 4 bases; unmatched junction nucleotides: 3. The CDR3 DNA reads TGCGCCAGCAGCTTGCCCCAGGGGGCCTATGGCTACACCTTC. This gives the protein CASSLPQGAYGYTF.

This rearrangement joins TRBV19 to TRBJ1-2; TRBD1 matches at 10 bases. Trimming removed 8 bases from V and 7 bases from J; junction bases left unmatched: 10. There are 14 residues in the CDR3. Germline V gives CDR1 LNHDA, CDR2 SQIVND (reference sequence). CDR3 sequence reads: CASGETGGFVGYTF. CDR3 DNA: TGTGCCAGTGGGGAGACAGGGGGCTTTGTTGGCTACACCTTC.

The V call is TRBV7-6, the J call TRBJ1-4; possible D gene TRBD1, 5 bases. CDR3 length: 17 amino acids. V gave up 4 bases and J gave up 8 bases, with 23 bases separating them. Germline CDR1 reads SGHVS; CDR2 reads FNYEAQ. The CDR3 here is CASSSGLERGKGEKLFF. The CDR3 coding sequence is TGTGCCAGCAGCTCCGGACTCGAACGGGGGAAGGGGGAAAAACTGTTTTTT.

Notes on this clone: The same CDR3 is also encoded by other DNA sequences in this sample. The V gene is TRBV19, the J gene TRBJ1-6; D is perhaps TRBD1 (6 bases). Trimming removed 6 bases from V and 7 bases from J, with 10 bases in between. CDR1 is LNHDA, CDR2 SQIVND, per germline (reference sequence). This CDR3 comprises 13 residues. CDR3 bases: TGTGCCAGTAGCATTACAGGGAATTCACCCCTCCACTTT. Amino acid sequence: CASSITGNSPLHF.

V usage is TRBV7-2 and J usage is TRBJ1-1, with D perhaps matching TRBD1 (5 bases). The V gene's germline CDR1 is SGHTA and CDR2 FQGNSA. This CDR3 has 18 amino acids. Between the trimmed V and J ends, which lost 2 bases and 4 bases, there was a span of 23 bases. The CDR3 spells CASSLSKGVDVRGTEAFF. CDR3 sequence (DNA): TGTGCCAGCAGCTTAAGTAAAGGGGTGGATGTACGAGGCACTGAAGCTTTCTTT.